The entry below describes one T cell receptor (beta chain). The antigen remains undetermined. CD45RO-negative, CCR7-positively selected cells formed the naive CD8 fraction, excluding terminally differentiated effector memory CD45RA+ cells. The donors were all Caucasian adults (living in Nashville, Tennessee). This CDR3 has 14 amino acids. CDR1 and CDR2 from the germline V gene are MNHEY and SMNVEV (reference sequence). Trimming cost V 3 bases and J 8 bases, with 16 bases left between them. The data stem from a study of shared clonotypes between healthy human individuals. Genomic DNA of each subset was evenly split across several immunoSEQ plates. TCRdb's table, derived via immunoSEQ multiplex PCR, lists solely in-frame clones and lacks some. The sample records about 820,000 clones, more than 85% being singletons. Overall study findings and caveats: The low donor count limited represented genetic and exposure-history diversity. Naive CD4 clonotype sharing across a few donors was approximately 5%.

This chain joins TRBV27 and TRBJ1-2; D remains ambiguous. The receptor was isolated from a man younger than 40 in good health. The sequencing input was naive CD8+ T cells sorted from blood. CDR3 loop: CASSFGVGMGGYTF. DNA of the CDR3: TGTGCCAGCAGTTTTGGGGTAGGGATGGGAGGCTACACCTTC.